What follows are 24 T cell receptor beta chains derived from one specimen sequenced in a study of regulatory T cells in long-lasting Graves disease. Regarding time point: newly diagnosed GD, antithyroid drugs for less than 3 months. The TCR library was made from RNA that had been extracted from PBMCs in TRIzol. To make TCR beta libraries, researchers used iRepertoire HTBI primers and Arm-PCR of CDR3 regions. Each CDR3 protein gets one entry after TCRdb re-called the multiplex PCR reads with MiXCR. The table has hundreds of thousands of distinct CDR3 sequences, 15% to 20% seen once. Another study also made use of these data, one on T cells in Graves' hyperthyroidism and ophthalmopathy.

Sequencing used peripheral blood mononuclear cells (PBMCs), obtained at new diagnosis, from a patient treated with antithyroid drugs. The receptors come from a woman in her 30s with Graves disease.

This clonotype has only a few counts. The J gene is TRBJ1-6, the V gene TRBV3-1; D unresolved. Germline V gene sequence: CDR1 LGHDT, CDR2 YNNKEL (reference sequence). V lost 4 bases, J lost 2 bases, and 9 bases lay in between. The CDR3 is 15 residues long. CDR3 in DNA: TGTGCCAGCAGCCCCCCTCTAGCCTATAATTCACCCCTCCACTTT. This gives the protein CASSPPLAYNSPLHF. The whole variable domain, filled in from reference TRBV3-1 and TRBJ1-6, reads DTAVSQTPKYLVTQMGNDKSIKCEQNLGHDTMYWYKQDSKKFLKIMFSYNNKELIINETVPNRFSPKSPDKAHLNLHINSLELGDSAVYFCASSPPLAYNSPLHFGNGTRLTVT.

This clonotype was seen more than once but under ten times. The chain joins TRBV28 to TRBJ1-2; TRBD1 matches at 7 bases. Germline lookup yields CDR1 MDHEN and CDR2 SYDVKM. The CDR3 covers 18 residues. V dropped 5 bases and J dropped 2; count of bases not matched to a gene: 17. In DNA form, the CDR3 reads TGTGCCAGCAGTCCAACCCGGGACAGTGGGCACCGCAACTATGGCTACACCTTC. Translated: CASSPTRDSGHRNYGYTF.

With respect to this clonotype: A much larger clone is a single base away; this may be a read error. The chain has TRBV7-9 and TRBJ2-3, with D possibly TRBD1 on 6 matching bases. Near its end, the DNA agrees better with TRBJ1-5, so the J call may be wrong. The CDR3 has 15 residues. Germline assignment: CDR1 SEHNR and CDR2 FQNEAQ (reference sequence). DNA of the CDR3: TGTGCCAGCACCCGGGGGGCTCCTAGCACAGATACGCAGCATTTT. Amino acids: CASTRGAPSTDTQHF.

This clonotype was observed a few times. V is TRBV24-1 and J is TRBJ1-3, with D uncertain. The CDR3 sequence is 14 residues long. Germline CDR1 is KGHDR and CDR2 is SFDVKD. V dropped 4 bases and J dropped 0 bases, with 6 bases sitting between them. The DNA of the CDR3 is TGTGCCACCAGTGACTATAACTCTGGAAACACCATATATTTT. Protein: CATSDYNSGNTIYF.

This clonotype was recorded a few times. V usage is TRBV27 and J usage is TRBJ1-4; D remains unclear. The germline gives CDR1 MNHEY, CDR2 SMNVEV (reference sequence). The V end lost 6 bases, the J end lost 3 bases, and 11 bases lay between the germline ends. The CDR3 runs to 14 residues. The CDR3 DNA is TGTGCCAGCAGCGACGGAGGCCCTAATGAAAAACTGTTTTTT. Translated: CASSDGGPNEKLFF.

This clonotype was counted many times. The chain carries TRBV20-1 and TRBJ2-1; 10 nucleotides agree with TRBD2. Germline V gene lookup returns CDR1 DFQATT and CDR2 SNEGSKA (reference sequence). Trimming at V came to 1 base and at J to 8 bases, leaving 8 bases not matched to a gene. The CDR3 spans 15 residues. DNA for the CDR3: TGCAGTGCTAGAGGCCCGGGACTAGCGCGCGATGAGCAGTTCTTC. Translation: CSARGPGLARDEQFF.

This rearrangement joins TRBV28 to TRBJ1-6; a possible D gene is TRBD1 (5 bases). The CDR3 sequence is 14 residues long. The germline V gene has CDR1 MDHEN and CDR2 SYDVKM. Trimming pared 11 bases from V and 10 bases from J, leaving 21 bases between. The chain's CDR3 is CAQSRAGKTSPLHF. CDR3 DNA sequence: TGTGCCCAAAGCAGGGCGGGGAAAACATCACCCCTCCACTTT.

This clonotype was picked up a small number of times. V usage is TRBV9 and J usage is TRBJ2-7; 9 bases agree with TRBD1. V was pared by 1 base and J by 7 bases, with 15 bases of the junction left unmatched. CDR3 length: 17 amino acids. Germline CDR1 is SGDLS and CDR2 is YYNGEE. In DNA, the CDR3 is TGTGCCAGCAGCGTAACCGGGACAGGGTCTTCGGTGGGGGAGCAGTACTTC. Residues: CASSVTGTGSSVGEQYF.

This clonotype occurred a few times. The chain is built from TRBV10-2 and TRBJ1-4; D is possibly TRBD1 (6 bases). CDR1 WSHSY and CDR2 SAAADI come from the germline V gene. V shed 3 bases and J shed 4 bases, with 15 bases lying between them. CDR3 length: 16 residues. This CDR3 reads CASSDGRGRGNEKLFF. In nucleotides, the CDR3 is TGCGCCAGCAGTGACGGGAGGGGCAGGGGTAATGAAAAACTGTTTTTT.

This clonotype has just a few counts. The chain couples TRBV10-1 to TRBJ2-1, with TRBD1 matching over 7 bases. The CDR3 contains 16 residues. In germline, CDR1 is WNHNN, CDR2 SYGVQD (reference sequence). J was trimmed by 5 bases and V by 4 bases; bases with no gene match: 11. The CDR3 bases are TGCGCCAGCAGTGGGGTAACTCCGGGACAGAACAATGAGCAGTTCTTC. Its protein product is CASSGVTPGQNNEQFF.

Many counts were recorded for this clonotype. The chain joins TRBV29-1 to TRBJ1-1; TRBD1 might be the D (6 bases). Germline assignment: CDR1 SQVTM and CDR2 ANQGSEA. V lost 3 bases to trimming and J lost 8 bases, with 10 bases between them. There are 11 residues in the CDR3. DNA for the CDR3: TGCAGCGTTGAGAGGACAGCCGAAGCTTTCTTT. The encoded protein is CSVERTAEAFF. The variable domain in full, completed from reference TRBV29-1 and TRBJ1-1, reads SAVISQKPSRDICQRGTSLTIQCQVDSQVTMMFWYRQQPGQSLTLIATANQGSEATYESGFVIDKFPISRPNLTFSTLTVSNMSPEDSSIYLCSVERTAEAFFGQGTRLTVV.

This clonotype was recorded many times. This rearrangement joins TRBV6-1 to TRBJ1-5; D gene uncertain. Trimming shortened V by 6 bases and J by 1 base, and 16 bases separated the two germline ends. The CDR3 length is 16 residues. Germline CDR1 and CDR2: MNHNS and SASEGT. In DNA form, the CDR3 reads TGTGCCAGCAGGGGCCGACCAGGTGTCAGCAATCAGCCCCAGCATTTT. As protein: CASRGRPGVSNQPQHF.

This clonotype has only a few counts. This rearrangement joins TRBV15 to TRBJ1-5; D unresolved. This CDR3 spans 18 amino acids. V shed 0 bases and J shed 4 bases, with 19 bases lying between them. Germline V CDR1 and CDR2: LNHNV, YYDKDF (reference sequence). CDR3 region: CATSREQTWTIGNQPQHF. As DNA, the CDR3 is TGTGCCACCAGCAGAGAGCAAACCTGGACTATAGGGAATCAGCCCCAGCATTTT.

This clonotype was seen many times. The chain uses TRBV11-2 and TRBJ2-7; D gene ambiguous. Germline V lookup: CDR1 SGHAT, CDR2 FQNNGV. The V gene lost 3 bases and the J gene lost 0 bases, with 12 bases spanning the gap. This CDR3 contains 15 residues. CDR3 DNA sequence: TGTGCCAGCAGCTTTAATATAGATAGCTCCTACGAGCAGTACTTC. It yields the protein CASSFNIDSSYEQYF.

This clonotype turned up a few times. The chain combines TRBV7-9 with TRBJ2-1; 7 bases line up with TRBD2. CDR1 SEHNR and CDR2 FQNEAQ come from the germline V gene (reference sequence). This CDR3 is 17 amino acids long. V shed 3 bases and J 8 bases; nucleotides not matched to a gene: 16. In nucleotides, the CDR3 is TGTGCCAGCAGCTTTTCCGCGACTAGCTCCAGCCTACATGAGCAGTTCTTC. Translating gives CASSFSATSSSLHEQFF.

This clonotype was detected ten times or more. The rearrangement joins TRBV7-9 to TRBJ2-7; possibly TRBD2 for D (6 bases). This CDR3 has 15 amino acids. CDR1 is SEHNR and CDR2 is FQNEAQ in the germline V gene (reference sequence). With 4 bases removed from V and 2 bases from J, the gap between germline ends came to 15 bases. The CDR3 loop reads CASSSIGEATYEQYF. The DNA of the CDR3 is TGTGCCAGCAGCTCCATAGGGGAGGCGACCTACGAGCAGTACTTC.

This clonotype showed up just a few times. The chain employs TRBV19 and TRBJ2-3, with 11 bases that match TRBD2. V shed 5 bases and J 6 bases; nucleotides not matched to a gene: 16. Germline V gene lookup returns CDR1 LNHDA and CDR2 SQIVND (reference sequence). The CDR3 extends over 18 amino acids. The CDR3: CASSDMGLAVNLGDTQYF. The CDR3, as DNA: TGTGCCAGTAGTGACATGGGACTAGCGGTAAACCTTGGGGATACGCAGTATTTT.

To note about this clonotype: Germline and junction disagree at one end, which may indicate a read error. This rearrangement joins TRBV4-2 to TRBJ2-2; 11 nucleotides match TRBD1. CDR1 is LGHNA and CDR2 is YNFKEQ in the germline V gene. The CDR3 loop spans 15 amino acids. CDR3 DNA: TGTGCCAGCAGCCAAGGGGACAGGGGGATCGGGGAGCTGCTTTTT. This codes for CASSQGDRGIGELLF.

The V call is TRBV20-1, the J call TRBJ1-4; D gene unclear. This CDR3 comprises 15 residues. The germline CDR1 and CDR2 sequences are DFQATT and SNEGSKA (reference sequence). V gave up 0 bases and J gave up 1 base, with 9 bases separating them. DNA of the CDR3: TGCAGTGCTAGAGATCGTCTCTTAACTAATGAAAAACTGTTTTTT. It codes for CSARDRLLTNEKLFF.

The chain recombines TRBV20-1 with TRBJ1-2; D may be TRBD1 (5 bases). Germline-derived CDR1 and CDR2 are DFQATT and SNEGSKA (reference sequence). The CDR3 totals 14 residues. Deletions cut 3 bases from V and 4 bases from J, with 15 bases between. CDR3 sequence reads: CSARVGQGGYGYTF. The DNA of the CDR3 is TGCAGTGCTAGGGTCGGGCAGGGTGGCTATGGCTACACCTTC.

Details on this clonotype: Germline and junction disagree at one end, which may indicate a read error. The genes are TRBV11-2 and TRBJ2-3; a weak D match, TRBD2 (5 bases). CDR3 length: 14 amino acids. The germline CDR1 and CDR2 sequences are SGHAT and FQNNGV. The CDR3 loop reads CASSLKPSIDTQYF. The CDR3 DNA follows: TGTGCCAGCAGCTTAAAGCCTAGCATAGATACGCAGTATTTT.

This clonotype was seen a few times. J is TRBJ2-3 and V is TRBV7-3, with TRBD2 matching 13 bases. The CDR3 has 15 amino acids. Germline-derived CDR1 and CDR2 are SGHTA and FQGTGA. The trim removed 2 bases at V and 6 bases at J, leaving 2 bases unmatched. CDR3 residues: CASSLGGLAGDTQYF. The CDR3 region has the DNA TGTGCCAGCAGCTTAGGGGGACTAGCGGGGGATACGCAGTATTTT.

Written as DNA, the CDR3 is TGTGCCAGCAGTGAAGCTCTGACAGGGAATCAGCCCCAGCATTTT. Translating it yields CASSEALTGNQPQHF. The chain couples TRBV6-1 to TRBJ1-5, with TRBD1 matching 7 bases. This CDR3 comprises 15 residues. With 0 bases clipped from V and 4 bases from J, the junction kept 3 bases outside the gene matches. CDR1 is MNHNS, CDR2 SASEGT, per germline.

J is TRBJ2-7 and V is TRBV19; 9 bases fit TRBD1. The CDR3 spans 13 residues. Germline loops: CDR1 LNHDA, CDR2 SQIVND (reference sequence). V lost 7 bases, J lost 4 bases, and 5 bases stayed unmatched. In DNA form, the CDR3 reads TGTGCCAGTAAGGGGACAGGGTCATACGAGCAGTACTTC. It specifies CASKGTGSYEQYF.